This T cell receptor (beta chain) emerged from a study of blood T cells in healthy people across ages. Sample-barcoded 5' priming and a J-beta primer mix drove a second PCR of about 6 to 11 cycles. TCRdb redid the calling of the 5' RACE reads with MiXCR, one entry per CDR3 protein. The table has about 760,000 distinct CDR3 sequences, more than 50% seen once. Comments on this clonotype: Its antigen is unidentified.

V lost 7 bases to trimming and J lost 8 bases, with 18 bases between them. The CDR3 covers 14 residues. From germline, CDR1 is SGHRS and CDR2 YFSETQ. Study-level points and caveats: PBMC samples, being unsorted, prevented any conclusive comparison of naive and antigen-experienced cells.

This chain links TRBV5-1 with TRBJ1-4; maybe TRBD1 (5 bases). The receptor was isolated from a man aged 40-55 years in good health. Specimen: blood. This chain's CDR3 is CASRPIAGNEKLFF. CDR3 nucleotides: TGCGCCAGCCGCCCGATCGCAGGGAACGAAAAACTGTTTTTT.